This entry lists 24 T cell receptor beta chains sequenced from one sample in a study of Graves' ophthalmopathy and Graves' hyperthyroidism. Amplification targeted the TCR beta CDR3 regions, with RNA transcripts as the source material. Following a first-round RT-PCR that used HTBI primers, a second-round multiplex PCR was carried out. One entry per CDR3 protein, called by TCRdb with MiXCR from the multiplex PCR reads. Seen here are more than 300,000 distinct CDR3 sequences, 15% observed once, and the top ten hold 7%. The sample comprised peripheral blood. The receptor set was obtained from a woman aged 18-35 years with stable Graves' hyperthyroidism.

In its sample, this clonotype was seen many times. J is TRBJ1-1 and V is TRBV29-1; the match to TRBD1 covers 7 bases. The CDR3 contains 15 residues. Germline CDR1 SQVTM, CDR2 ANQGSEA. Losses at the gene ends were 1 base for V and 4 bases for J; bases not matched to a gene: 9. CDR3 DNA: TGCAGCGTTGAAGCCCTTACAGGGGTGGGCACTGAAGCTTTCTTT. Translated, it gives CSVEALTGVGTEAFF.

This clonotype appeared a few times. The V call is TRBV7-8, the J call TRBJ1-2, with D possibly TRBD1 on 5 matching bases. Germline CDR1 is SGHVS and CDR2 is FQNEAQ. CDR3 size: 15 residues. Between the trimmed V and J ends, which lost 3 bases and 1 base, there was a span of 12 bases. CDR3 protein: CASSLGGGVNYGYTF. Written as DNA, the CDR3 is TGTGCCAGCAGCTTGGGGGGTGGTGTTAACTATGGCTACACCTTC.

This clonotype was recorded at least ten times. CDR3 bases: TGTGCCAGTAGTAGCTGGACAGGGGGAGTCAGCAATCAGCCCCAGCATTTT. Protein: CASSSWTGGVSNQPQHF. The gene calls are TRBV19 and TRBJ1-5; 10 bases are shared with TRBD1. Germline CDR1 reads LNHDA; CDR2 reads SQIVND (reference sequence). This CDR3 contains 17 residues. J gave up 1 base and V 4 bases, and 7 bases lay outside the gene matches. Filled out from reference TRBV19 and TRBJ1-5, the complete variable domain reads DGGITQSPKYLFRKEGQNVTLSCEQNLNHDAMYWYRQDPGQGLRLIYYSQIVNDFQKGDIAEGYSVSREKKESFPLTVTSAQKNPTAFYLCASSSWTGGVSNQPQHFGDGTRLSIL.

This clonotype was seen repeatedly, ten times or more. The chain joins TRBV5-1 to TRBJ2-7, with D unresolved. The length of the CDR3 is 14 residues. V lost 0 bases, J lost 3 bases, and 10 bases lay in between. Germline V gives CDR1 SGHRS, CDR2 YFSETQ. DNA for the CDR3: TGCGCCAGCAGCTTGGCCTCCAGAGGCTACGAGCAGTACTTC. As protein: CASSLASRGYEQYF.

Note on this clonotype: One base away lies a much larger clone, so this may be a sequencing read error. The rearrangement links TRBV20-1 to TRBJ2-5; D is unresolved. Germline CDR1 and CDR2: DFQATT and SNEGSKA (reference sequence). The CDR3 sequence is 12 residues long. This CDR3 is CSAKIGLETKYF. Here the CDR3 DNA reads TGCAGTGCTAAAATTGGGTTAGAGACCAAGTACTTC.

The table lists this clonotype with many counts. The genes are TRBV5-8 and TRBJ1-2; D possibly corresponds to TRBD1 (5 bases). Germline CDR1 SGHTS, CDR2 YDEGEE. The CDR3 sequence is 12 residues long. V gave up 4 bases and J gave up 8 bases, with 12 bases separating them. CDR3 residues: CASSLQAGGYTF. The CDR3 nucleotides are TGTGCCAGCAGCCTACAGGCCGGGGGCTACACCTTC.

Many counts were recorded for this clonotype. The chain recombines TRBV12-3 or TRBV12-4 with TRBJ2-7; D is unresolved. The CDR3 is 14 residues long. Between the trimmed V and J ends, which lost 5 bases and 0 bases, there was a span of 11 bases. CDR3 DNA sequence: TGTGCCAGCAGTCCCCGACCGAGCTCCTACGAGCAGTACTTC. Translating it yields CASSPRPSSYEQYF.

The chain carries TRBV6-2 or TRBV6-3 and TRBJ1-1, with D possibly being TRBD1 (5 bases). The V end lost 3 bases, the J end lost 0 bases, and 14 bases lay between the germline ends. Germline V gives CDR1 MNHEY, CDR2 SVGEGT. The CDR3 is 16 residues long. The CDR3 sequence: CASSYVLGEMNTEAFF. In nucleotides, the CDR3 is TGTGCCAGCAGTTATGTGTTAGGGGAAATGAACACTGAAGCTTTCTTT.

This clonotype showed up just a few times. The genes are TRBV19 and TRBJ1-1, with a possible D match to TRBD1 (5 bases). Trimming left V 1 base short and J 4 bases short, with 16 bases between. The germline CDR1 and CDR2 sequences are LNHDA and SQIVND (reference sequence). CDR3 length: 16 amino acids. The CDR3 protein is CASSIVGGGSGTEAFF. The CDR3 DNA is TGTGCCAGTAGTATAGTAGGTGGGGGGTCGGGCACTGAAGCTTTCTTT.

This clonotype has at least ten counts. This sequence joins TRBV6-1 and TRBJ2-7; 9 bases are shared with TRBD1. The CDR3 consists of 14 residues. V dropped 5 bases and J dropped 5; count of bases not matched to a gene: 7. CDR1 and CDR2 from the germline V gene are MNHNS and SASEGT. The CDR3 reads CASSPGTGYHEQYF. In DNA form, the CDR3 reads TGTGCCAGCAGTCCCGGGACAGGGTACCACGAGCAGTACTTC.

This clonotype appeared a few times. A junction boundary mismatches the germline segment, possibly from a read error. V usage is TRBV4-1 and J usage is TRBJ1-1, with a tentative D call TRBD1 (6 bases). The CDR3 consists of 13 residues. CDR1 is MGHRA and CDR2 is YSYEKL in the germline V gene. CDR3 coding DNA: TGCGCCAGCAGCCCCCCAGGGGACACTGAAGCTTCCTTT. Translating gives CASSPPGDTEASF.

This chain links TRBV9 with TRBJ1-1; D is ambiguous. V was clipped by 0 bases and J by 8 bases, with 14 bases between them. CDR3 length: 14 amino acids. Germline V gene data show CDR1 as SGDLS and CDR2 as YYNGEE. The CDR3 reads CASSVGLAGPEAFF. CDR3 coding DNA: TGTGCCAGCAGCGTAGGTTTGGCCGGGCCAGAAGCTTTCTTT.

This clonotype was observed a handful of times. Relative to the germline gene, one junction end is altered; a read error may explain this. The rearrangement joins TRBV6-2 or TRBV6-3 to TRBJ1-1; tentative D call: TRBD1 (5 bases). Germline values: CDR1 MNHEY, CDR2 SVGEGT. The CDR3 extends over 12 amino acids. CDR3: CASSPPDTEACF. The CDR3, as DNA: TGTGCCAGCAGCCCTCCGGACACTGAAGCTTGCTTT.

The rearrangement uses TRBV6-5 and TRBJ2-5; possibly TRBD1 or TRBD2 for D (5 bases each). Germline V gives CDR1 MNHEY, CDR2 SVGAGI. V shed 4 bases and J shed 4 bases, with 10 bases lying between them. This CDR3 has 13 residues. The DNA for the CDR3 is TGTGCCAGCAGTTCCGGGGCGGTAGAGACCCAGTACTTC. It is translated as CASSSGAVETQYF.

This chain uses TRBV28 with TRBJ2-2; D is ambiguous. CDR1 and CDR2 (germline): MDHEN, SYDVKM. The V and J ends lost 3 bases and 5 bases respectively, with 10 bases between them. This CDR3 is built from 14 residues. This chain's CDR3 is CASSFGPDTGELFF. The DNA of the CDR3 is TGTGCCAGCAGTTTCGGGCCGGATACCGGGGAGCTGTTTTTT. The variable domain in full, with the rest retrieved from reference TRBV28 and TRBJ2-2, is DVKVTQSSRYLVKRTGEKVFLECVQDMDHENMFWYRQDPGLGLRLIYFSYDVKMKEKGDIPEGYSVSREKKERFSLILESASTNQTSMYLCASSFGPDTGELFFGEGSRLTVL.

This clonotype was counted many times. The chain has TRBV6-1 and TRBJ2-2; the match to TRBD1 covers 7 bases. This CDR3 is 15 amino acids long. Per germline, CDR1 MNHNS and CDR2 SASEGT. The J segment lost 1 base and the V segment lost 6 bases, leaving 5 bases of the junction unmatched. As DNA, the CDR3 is TGTGCCAGCAGCCACGGGACAGTGAACACCGGGGAGCTGTTTTTT. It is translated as CASSHGTVNTGELFF.

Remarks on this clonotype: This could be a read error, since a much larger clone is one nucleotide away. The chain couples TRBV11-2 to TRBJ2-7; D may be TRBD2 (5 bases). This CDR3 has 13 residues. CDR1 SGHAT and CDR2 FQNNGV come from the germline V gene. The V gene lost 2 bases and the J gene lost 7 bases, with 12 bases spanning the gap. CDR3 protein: CASSLILAGEQYF. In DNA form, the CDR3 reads TGTGCCAGCAGCTTAATCCTGGCGGGTGAGCAGTACTTC.

The CDR3 bases are TGCAGTGCTACGCAGGGGCACAAAGAGACCCAGTACTTC. Translated: CSATQGHKETQYF. The chain couples TRBV20-1 to TRBJ2-5, with a tentative D call TRBD1 (6 bases). V was cut by 4 bases and J by 3 bases, with 12 bases left in between. This CDR3 has 13 amino acids. Germline lookup yields CDR1 DFQATT and CDR2 SNEGSKA (reference sequence).

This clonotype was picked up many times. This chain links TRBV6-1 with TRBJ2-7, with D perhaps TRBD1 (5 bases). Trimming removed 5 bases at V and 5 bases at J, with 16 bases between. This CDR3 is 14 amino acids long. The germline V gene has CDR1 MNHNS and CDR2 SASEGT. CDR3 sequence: CASSQRLQGNEQYF. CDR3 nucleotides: TGTGCCAGCAGTCAAAGGCTTCAGGGAAACGAGCAGTACTTC.

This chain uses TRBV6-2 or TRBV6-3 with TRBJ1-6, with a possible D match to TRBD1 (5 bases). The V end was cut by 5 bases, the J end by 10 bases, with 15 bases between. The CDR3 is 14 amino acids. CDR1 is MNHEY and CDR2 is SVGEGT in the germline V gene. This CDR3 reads CASSVDTVNSPLHF. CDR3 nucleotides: TGTGCCAGCAGTGTGGACACCGTAAACTCACCCCTCCACTTT.

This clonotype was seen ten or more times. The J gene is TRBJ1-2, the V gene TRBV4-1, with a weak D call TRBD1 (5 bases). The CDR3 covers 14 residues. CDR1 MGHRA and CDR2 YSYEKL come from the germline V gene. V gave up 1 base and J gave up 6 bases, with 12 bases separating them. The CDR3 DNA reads TGCGCCAGCAGCCAAGTGGGCAGGGAAAATGGCTACACCTTC. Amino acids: CASSQVGRENGYTF.

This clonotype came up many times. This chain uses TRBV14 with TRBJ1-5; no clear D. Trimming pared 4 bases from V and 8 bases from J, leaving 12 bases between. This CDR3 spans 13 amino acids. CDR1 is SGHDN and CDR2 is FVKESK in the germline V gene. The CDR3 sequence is CASSPSSSEPQHF. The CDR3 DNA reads TGTGCCAGCAGCCCATCCTCGTCGGAGCCCCAGCATTTT.

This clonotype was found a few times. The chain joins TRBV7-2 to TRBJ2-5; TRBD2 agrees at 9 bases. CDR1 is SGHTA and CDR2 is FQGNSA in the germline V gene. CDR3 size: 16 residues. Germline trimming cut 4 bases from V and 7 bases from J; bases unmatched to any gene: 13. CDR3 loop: CASSSTRGGKRGTQYF. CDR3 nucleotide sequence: TGTGCCAGCAGCTCGACGCGGGGGGGTAAACGGGGGACCCAGTACTTC.

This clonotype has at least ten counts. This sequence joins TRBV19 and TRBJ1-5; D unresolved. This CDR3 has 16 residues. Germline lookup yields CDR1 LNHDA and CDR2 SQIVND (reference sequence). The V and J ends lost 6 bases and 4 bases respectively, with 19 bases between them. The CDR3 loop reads CASRTLGSGLNQPQHF. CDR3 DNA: TGTGCCAGTAGGACCCTTGGATCGGGATTGAATCAGCCCCAGCATTTT.